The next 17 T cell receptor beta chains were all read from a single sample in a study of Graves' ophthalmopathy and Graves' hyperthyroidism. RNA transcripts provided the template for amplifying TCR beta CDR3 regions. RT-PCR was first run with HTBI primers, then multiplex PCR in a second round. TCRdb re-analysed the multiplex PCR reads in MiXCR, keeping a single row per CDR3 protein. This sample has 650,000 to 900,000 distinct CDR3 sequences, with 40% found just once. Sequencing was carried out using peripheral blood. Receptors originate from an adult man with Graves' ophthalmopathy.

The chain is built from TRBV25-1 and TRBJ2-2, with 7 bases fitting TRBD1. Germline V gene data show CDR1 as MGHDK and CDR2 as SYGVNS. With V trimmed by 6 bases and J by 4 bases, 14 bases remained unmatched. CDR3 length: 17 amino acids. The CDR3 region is CASSLTIGGAGTGELFF. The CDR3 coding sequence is TGTGCCAGCAGCTTGACGATAGGGGGCGCGGGCACCGGGGAGCTGTTTTTT.

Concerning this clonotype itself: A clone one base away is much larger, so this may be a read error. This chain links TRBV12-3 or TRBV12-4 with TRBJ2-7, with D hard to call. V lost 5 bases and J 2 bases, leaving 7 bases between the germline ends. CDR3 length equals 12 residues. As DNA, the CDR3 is TGTGCCAGCAGTGAAAGGACCTACGAGCAGTACTTC. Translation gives CASSERTYEQYF.

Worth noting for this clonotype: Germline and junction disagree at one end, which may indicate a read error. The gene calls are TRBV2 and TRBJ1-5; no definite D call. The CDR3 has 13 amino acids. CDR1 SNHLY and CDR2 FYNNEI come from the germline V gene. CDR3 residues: CASGLRKNQPQHF. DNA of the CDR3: TGCGCCAGCGGTTTGCGGAAGAATCAGCCCCAGCATTTT.

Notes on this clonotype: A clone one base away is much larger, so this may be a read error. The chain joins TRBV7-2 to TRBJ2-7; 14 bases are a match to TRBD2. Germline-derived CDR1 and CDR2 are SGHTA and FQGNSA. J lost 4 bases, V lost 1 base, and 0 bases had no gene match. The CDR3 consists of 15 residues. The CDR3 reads CASSLGTSGRYEQYF. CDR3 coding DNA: TGTGCCAGCAGCTTAGGGACTAGCGGGAGGTACGAGCAGTACTTC.

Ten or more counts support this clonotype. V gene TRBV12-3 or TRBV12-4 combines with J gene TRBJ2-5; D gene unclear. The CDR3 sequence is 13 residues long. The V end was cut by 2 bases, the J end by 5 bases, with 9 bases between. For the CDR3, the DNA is TGTGCCAGCAGTTTACCAGGATGGGAGACCCAGTACTTC. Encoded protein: CASSLPGWETQYF.

As DNA, the CDR3 is TGTGCCAGCAGAGTCCGGGACAGGTCGAATGAAAAACTGTTTTTT. Encoded protein: CASRVRDRSNEKLFF. The chain links TRBV10-3 to TRBJ1-4; 8 bases line up with TRBD1. Trimming at V came to 10 bases and at J to 5 bases, leaving 12 bases not matched to a gene. The CDR3 is 15 amino acids. CDR1 and CDR2 (germline): ENHRY, SYGVKD.

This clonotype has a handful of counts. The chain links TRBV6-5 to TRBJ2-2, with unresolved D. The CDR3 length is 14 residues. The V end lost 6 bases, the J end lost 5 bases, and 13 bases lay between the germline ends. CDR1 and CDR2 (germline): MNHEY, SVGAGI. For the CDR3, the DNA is TGTGCCAGCAGAGCTGGGATGGGAACCGGGGAGCTGTTTTTT. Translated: CASRAGMGTGELFF.

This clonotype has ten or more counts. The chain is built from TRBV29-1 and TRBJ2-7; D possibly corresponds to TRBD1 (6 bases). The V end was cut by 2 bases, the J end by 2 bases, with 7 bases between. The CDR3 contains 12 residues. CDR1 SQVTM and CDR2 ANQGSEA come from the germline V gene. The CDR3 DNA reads TGCAGCGTTGAACACAGGGCCTACGAGCAGTACTTC. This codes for CSVEHRAYEQYF.

The DNA for the CDR3 is TGTGCCAGCAGCCCGCGGAATAGTAATGAGCAGTTCTTC. The encoded protein is CASSPRNSNEQFF. The chain has TRBV11-1 and TRBJ2-1; D unresolved. This CDR3 comprises 13 residues. V dropped 5 bases and J dropped 7 bases, with 12 bases sitting between them. Per the germline V gene, CDR1 is SGHAT and CDR2 is FQDESV (reference sequence). Complete variable domain (other parts from reference TRBV11-1 and TRBJ2-1): EAEVAQSPRYKITEKSQAVAFWCDPISGHATLYWYRQILGQGPELLVQFQDESVVDDSQLPKDRFSAERLKGVDSTLKIQPAELGDSAMYLCASSPRNSNEQFFGPGTRLTVL.

CDR3 sequence reads: CSAQPGTSVYEQYF. As DNA, the CDR3 is TGCAGTGCTCAACCCGGGACTAGCGTCTACGAGCAGTACTTC. The chain combines TRBV20-1 with TRBJ2-7, with 10 nucleotides matching TRBD2. Trimming at V came to 5 bases and at J to 3 bases, leaving 7 bases not matched to a gene. Germline loops: CDR1 DFQATT, CDR2 SNEGSKA (reference sequence). The CDR3 is made up of 14 amino acids.

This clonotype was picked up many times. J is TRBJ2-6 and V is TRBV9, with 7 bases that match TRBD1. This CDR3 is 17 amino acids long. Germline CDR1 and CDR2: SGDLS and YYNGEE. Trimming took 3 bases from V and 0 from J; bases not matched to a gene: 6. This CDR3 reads CASSGRDSNSGANVLTF. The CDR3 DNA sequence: TGTGCCAGCAGCGGACGGGACAGCAACTCTGGGGCCAACGTCCTGACTTTC.

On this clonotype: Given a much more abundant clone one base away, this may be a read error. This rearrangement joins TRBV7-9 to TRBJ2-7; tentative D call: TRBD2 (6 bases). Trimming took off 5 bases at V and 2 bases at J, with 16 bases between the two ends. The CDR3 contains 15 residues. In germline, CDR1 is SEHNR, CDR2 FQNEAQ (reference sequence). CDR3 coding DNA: TGTGCCAGCAGCCTCGACGGGGGTATTGCCTACGAGCAGTACTTC. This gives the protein CASSLDGGIAYEQYF.

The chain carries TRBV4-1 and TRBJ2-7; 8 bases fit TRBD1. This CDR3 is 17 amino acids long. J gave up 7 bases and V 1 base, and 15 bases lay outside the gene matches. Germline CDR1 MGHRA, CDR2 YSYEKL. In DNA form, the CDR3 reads TGCGCCAGCAGCCAAGTAACGACAGGGGCATTCGTTGGTGAGCAGTACTTC. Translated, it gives CASSQVTTGAFVGEQYF.

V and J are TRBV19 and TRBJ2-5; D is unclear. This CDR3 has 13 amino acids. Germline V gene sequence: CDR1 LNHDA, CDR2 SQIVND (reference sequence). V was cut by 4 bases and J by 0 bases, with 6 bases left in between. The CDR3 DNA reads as TGTGCCAGTAGTAACTCGAACCAAGAGACCCAGTACTTC. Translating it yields CASSNSNQETQYF.

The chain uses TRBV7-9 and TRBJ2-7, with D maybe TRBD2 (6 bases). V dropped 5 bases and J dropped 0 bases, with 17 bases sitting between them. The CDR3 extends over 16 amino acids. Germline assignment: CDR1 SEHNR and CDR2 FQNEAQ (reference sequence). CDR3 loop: CASSAYSGRNSYEQYF. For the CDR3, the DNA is TGTGCCAGCAGCGCCTATAGCGGACGGAACTCCTACGAGCAGTACTTC.

CDR3 in amino acids: CASSTMTGTDYGYTF. The CDR3 DNA is TGTGCCAGCAGTACAATGACGGGGACGGACTATGGCTACACCTTC. This chain links TRBV12-3 or TRBV12-4 with TRBJ1-2, with D possibly matching TRBD1 (5 bases). Trimming took off 5 bases at V and 3 bases at J, with 16 bases between the two ends. This CDR3 contains 15 residues.

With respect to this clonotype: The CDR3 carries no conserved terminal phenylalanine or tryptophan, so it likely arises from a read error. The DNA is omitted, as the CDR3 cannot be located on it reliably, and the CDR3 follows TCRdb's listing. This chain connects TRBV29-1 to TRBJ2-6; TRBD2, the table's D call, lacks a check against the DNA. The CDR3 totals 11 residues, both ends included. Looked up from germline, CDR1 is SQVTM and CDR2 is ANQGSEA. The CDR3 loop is CSASRRAVTAT.